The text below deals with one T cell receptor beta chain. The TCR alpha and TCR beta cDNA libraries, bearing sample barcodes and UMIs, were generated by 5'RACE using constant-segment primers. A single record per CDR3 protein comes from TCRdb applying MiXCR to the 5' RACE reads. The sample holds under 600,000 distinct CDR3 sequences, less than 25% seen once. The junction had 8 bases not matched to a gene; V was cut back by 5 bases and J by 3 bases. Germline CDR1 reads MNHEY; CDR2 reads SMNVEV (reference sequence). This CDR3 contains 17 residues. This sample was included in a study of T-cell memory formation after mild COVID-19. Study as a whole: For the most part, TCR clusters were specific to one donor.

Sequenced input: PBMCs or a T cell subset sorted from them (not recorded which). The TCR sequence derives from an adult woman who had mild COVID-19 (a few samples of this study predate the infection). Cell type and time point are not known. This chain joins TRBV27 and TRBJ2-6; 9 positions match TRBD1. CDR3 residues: CASSPITGGGGANVLTF. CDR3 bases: TGTGCCAGCAGTCCGATCACAGGGGGCGGTGGGGCCAACGTCCTGACTTTC.